Below, 27 T cell receptor beta chains from the same sample are listed, as sequenced in a study of cytomegalovirus exposure and HLA in healthy donors. Primers for the PCR totalled 60 Vbeta and 13 Jbeta. Libraries were prepared by immunoSEQ multiplex PCR; TCRdb keeps only in-frame clonotypes and omits some of them. The table lists around 150,000 clones, roughly 62% of them singletons. The sequenced sample consisted of PBMCs. The receptors here all came from a man in his sixties in good health and CMV-seronegative.

This clone occurred a few times. This chain links TRBV29-1 with TRBJ1-2; the D gene is possibly TRBD1 (5 bases). V was pared by 2 bases and J by 12 bases, with 16 bases between. This CDR3 spans 12 amino acids. CDR1 and CDR2 (germline): SQVTM, ANQGSEA. In DNA, the CDR3 is TGCAGCGTTGAAACTAAGGGCAGGGAGGACACCTTC. This sequence encodes CSVETKGREDTF.

The rearrangement links TRBV14 to TRBJ1-2, with 8 bases aligning to TRBD1. CDR3 length: 16 amino acids. Trimming at V came to 0 bases and at J to 5 bases, leaving 8 bases not matched to a gene. The germline V gene has CDR1 SGHDN and CDR2 FVKESK. The DNA of the CDR3 is TGTGCCAGCAGCCAAGACGGAGACAGGGGAGAATATGGCTACACCTTC. Translating gives CASSQDGDRGEYGYTF.

The CDR3 region has the DNA TGTGCCAGCAGACCAGGGTGGGAGACCCAGTACTTC. It encodes CASRPGWETQYF. This chain joins TRBV6-1 and TRBJ2-5; a weak D match, TRBD1 (5 bases). Trimming stripped 6 bases from V and 5 bases from J, with 10 bases between. This CDR3 has 12 amino acids. In germline, CDR1 is MNHNS, CDR2 SASEGT.

CDR3 sequence: CASSLQRGPYEQYF. CDR3 nucleotide sequence: TGTGCCAGCAGTTTGCAGCGGGGACCTTACGAGCAGTACTTC. The chain employs TRBV6-5 and TRBJ2-7; TRBD2 matches at 7 bases. V lost 4 bases and J lost 4; bases outside the gene matches: 7. The CDR3 totals 14 residues. Germline V lookup: CDR1 MNHEY, CDR2 SVGAGI.

The J gene is TRBJ1-1, the V gene TRBV29-1; 9 nucleotides align to TRBD1. Trimming at V came to 8 bases and at J to 3 bases, leaving 13 bases not matched to a gene. The CDR3 consists of 15 residues. CDR1 is SQVTM, CDR2 ANQGSEA, per germline. CDR3 nucleotide sequence: TGCAGCTCTAGAGATCCGGGACAGGGAGACACTGAAGCTTTCTTT. Amino acids: CSSRDPGQGDTEAFF.

The gene calls are TRBV30 and TRBJ2-7, with D maybe TRBD1 (5 bases). In germline, CDR1 is GTSNPN, CDR2 SVGIG (reference sequence). Trimming pared 0 bases from V and 1 base from J, leaving 10 bases between. The CDR3 consists of 14 residues. CDR3 in DNA: TGTGCCTGGAGTGTACCCCACAGGTCCTACGAGCAGTACTTC. It translates to CAWSVPHRSYEQYF.

The rearrangement links TRBV29-1 to TRBJ2-5; no firm D call. The V gene's germline CDR1 is SQVTM and CDR2 ANQGSEA. This CDR3 has 11 amino acids. Between the trimmed V and J ends, which lost 4 bases and 5 bases, there was a span of 8 bases. DNA for the CDR3: TGCAGCGTTGCAGGCACCGAGACCCAGTACTTC. It is translated as CSVAGTETQYF.

V gene TRBV7-6 combines with J gene TRBJ1-5, with a possible D match to TRBD1 (5 bases). The ends were cut back, 0 bases at V and 1 base at J, with 7 bases in the middle. This CDR3 is 15 amino acids long. CDR1 is SGHVS, CDR2 FNYEAQ, per germline. This CDR3 reads CASSLAQGSNQPQHF. The CDR3, as DNA: TGTGCCAGCAGCTTAGCCCAGGGAAGCAATCAGCCCCAGCATTTT.

V gene TRBV5-6 combines with J gene TRBJ1-5, with 10 bases fitting TRBD1. This CDR3 has 15 amino acids. Germline V CDR1 and CDR2: SGHDT, YYEEEE. The V segment lost 3 bases and the J segment 6 bases; nucleotides outside the gene matches: 6. CDR3 coding DNA: TGTGCCAGCAGCTCCCGGGACAGGGGAGGTCAGCCCCAGCATTTT. Translated, it gives CASSSRDRGGQPQHF.

V and J are TRBV11-3 and TRBJ1-3, with D uncertain. Trimming took off 1 base at V and 8 bases at J, with 12 bases between the two ends. There are 14 residues in the CDR3. Germline loops: CDR1 SGHNT, CDR2 YENEEA. CDR3 sequence reads: CASSLAPSADTIYF. In nucleotides, the CDR3 is TGTGCCAGCAGCTTAGCACCAAGCGCGGACACCATATATTTT.

This clone is a singleton in its sample. CDR3: CASSLRPPSGSGTEAFF. CDR3 nucleotides: TGTGCCAGCAGCTTACGTCCCCCCTCAGGGTCCGGCACTGAAGCTTTCTTT. This sequence joins TRBV7-2 and TRBJ1-1, with TRBD1 as a possible D gene (5 bases). Trimming took off 2 bases at V and 4 bases at J, with 20 bases between the two ends. This CDR3 has 17 residues. CDR1 is SGHTA and CDR2 is FQGNSA in the germline V gene.

This clone has a handful of counts. In DNA form, the CDR3 reads TGTGCCAGCAGCGTCGGTCCCGAGGAAAAACTGTTTTTT. Encoded protein: CASSVGPEEKLFF. This chain links TRBV7-9 with TRBJ1-4; D not resolved. The V and J ends lost 5 bases and 8 bases respectively, with 12 bases between them. In germline, CDR1 is SEHNR, CDR2 FQNEAQ (reference sequence). The CDR3 spans 13 residues.

As concerns this clone: Other DNA sequences of this sample code for an identical CDR3. V is TRBV28 and J is TRBJ2-5; possible D gene TRBD2, 6 bases. The germline gives CDR1 MDHEN, CDR2 SYDVKM. The CDR3 runs to 16 residues. The V end lost 9 bases, the J end lost 1 base, and 21 bases lay between the germline ends. DNA of the CDR3: TGTGCCAGTAGTCTGGGTGAGGTTAGCGGCCAAGAGACCCAGTACTTC. It is translated as CASSLGEVSGQETQYF.

The chain carries TRBV5-8 and TRBJ1-5; tentatively, D is TRBD1 (6 bases). Looked up from germline, CDR1 is SGHTS and CDR2 is YDEGEE. Trimming cost V 7 bases and J 5 bases, with 19 bases left between them. This CDR3 is 15 amino acids long. The CDR3 coding sequence is TGTGCCAGCCGATCCTCGGACAGCCCCTATCAGCCCCAGCATTTT. Protein product: CASRSSDSPYQPQHF.

This chain joins TRBV4-1 and TRBJ2-7, with TRBD2 matching over 9 bases. In germline, CDR1 is MGHRA, CDR2 YSYEKL. This CDR3 spans 18 amino acids. J lost 3 bases, V lost 0 bases, and 12 bases had no gene match. The CDR3 sequence is CASSQEGRIWREGYEQYF. CDR3 nucleotide sequence: TGCGCCAGCAGCCAAGAGGGGAGGATTTGGCGGGAGGGCTACGAGCAGTACTTC.

The rearrangement uses TRBV30 and TRBJ2-5; weak D call: TRBD1 (6 bases). V was trimmed by 2 bases and J by 2 bases, leaving 12 bases between them. The CDR3 is 14 amino acids. Germline V CDR1 and CDR2: GTSNPN, SVGIG (reference sequence). The chain's CDR3 is CAWSPQGAQETQYF. The CDR3 region has the DNA TGTGCCTGGAGTCCACAGGGAGCGCAAGAGACCCAGTACTTC.

This clone was observed a few times. The rearrangement joins TRBV10-3 to TRBJ1-2; 9 bases are shared with TRBD1. There are 15 residues in the CDR3. V lost 0 bases, J lost 8 bases, and 7 bases stayed unmatched. Germline assignment: CDR1 ENHRY and CDR2 SYGVKD. For the CDR3, the DNA is TGTGCCATCAGTGAGTCCCTGACAGGGGGATTGGGCTACACCTTC. It specifies CAISESLTGGLGYTF.

On this clone itself: At the DNA level, this CDR3 is encoded by other sequences in the same sample as well. This chain joins TRBV18 and TRBJ1-1; 8 bases are shared with TRBD1. Germline V CDR1 and CDR2: KGHSH, LQKENI. J was trimmed by 0 bases and V by 4 bases; bases with no gene match: 1. This CDR3 region has 14 residues. The CDR3 spells CASSQDRVNTEAFF. The CDR3 DNA reads TGTGCCAGCTCACAGGACAGGGTGAACACTGAAGCTTTCTTT.

V and J are TRBV7-2 and TRBJ2-5, with TRBD2 matching over 7 bases. Unmatched junction bases numbered 7, after V lost 4 bases and J lost 5 bases. This CDR3 contains 14 residues. From germline, CDR1 is SGHTA and CDR2 FQGNSA. CDR3 loop: CASSSREGRETQYF. The DNA of the CDR3 is TGTGCCAGCAGCTCGAGGGAGGGGCGGGAGACCCAGTACTTC.

In this sample, this clone turned up a few times. The rearrangement uses TRBV28 and TRBJ2-2, with a possible D match to TRBD2 (5 bases). The CDR3 totals 14 residues. Germline-derived CDR1 and CDR2 are MDHEN and SYDVKM. Trimming removed 3 bases at V and 5 bases at J, with 10 bases between. CDR3: CASSFLSGTGELFF. The CDR3 region has the DNA TGTGCCAGCAGTTTTCTTTCGGGGACCGGGGAGCTGTTTTTT. The full variable domain, in which reference TRBV28 and TRBJ2-2 provide the parts outside the CDR3, is DVKVTQSSRYLVKRTGEKVFLECVQDMDHENMFWYRQDPGLGLRLIYFSYDVKMKEKGDIPEGYSVSREKKERFSLILESASTNQTSMYLCASSFLSGTGELFFGEGSRLTVL.

This chain uses TRBV7-9 with TRBJ2-3; 8 bases match TRBD2. CDR3 length: 16 amino acids. The J segment lost 2 bases and the V segment lost 5 bases, leaving 9 bases of the junction unmatched. The V gene's germline CDR1 is SEHNR and CDR2 FQNEAQ (reference sequence). CDR3 loop: CASSPIPAGDTDTQYF. The CDR3, as DNA: TGTGCCAGCAGCCCGATTCCAGCGGGAGACACAGATACGCAGTATTTT.

A note on this clone: Compared with germline, one end of the junction differs, possibly owing to a read error. This chain joins TRBV7-7 and TRBJ2-5, with 7 bases aligning to TRBD1. Per the germline V gene, CDR1 is SSHAT and CDR2 is FNYEAQ (reference sequence). The length of the CDR3 is 13 residues. Here the CDR3 DNA reads TGTGCCAGCAGCGTAGCACAGGGGGAGACCCAGTACTTC. This sequence encodes CASSVAQGETQYF.

V gene TRBV5-1 combines with J gene TRBJ2-1; TRBD2 aligns across 11 bases. The junction had 10 bases not matched to a gene; V was cut back by 6 bases and J by 8 bases. The CDR3 totals 15 residues. Germline lookup yields CDR1 SGHRS and CDR2 YFSETQ. The CDR3 sequence: CASTATSGSTDEQFF. CDR3 nucleotides: TGCGCCAGCACGGCTACTAGCGGGAGTACGGATGAGCAGTTCTTC.

The V gene is TRBV19, the J gene TRBJ2-1, with D maybe TRBD2 (5 bases). The CDR3 loop spans 14 amino acids. Germline assignment: CDR1 LNHDA and CDR2 SQIVND (reference sequence). With 1 base removed from V and 5 bases from J, the gap between germline ends came to 9 bases. CDR3: CASSIGGQDNEQFF. DNA for the CDR3: TGTGCCAGTAGTATAGGAGGGCAGGACAATGAGCAGTTCTTC.

This chain links TRBV5-1 with TRBJ2-7, with a possible D match to TRBD2 (5 bases). This CDR3 comprises 15 residues. Germline CDR1 SGHRS, CDR2 YFSETQ. Trimming left V 0 bases short and J 2 bases short, with 12 bases between. The CDR3 loop reads CASSLAGGPPYEQYF. DNA of the CDR3: TGCGCCAGCAGCTTGGCGGGCGGGCCACCCTACGAGCAGTACTTC.

The chain links TRBV7-9 to TRBJ1-2; maybe TRBD1 (5 bases). Germline V gene sequence: CDR1 SEHNR, CDR2 FQNEAQ (reference sequence). The CDR3 sequence is 15 residues long. V dropped 2 bases and J dropped 6 bases, with 16 bases sitting between them. The CDR3 DNA reads as TGTGCCAGCAGCTTACCAGGGCGATGGTTAGATGGCTACACCTTC. This codes for CASSLPGRWLDGYTF.

The chain is built from TRBV29-1 and TRBJ2-5; TRBD1 agrees at 9 bases. V trimming: 5 bases; J trimming: 5 bases; junction bases outside the gene matches: 12. This CDR3 has 15 residues. Germline loops: CDR1 SQVTM, CDR2 ANQGSEA. CDR3 in DNA: TGCAGCGTTCTTCCACACAGGGGGCTGAGGGAGACCCAGTACTTC. Amino acid sequence: CSVLPHRGLRETQYF.